This TCR beta chain was captured by sequencing in a study of blood T cell repertoires in COVID-19. Study in general: Donors in the United States, Italy and Spain gave samples during acute or convalescent COVID-19.

This clone was observed a handful of times. Germline V gives CDR1 SGHDT, CDR2 YYEEEE. This CDR3 is 15 amino acids long. V was clipped by 5 bases and J by 4 bases; unmatched bases: 9. Original processing notes: Nucleated cell number was recorded as an estimate derived from reference gene primer amplification. Profiled with immunoSEQ multiplex PCR; TCRdb holds only in-frame clones, not every one. The D gene and trimming were derived from the DNA, and the V and J assignments and clone size from that table. The sample has around 270,000 clones; roughly four fifths are singletons. Enrolled during active infection, Seattle patients were then followed longitudinally.

Sequencing was carried out using peripheral blood. The gene calls are TRBV5-6 and TRBJ1-2, with TRBD1 matching 9 bases. This sequence was found in a person aged 70 to 80 with COVID-19, enrolled during active disease. In DNA, the CDR3 is TGTGCCAGCAGAAGACAGGGGGGAAGGGCCTATGGCTACACCTTC. Its translation is CASRRQGGRAYGYTF.